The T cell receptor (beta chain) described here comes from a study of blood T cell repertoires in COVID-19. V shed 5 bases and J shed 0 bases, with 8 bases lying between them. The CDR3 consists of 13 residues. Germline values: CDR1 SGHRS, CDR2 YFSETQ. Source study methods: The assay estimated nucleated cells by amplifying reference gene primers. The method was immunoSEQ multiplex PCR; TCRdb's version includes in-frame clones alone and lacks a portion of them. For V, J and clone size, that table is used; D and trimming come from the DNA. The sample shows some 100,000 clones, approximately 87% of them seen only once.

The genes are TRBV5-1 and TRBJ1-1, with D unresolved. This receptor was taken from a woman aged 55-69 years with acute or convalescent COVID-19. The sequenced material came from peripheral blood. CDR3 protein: CASSFIMNTEAFF. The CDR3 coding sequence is TGCGCCAGCAGTTTTATTATGAACACTGAAGCTTTCTTT. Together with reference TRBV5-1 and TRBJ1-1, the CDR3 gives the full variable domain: KAGVTQTPRYLIKTRGQQVTLSCSPISGHRSVSWYQQTPGQGLQFLFEYFSETQRNKGNFPGRFSGRQFSNSRSEMNVSTLELGDSALYLCASSFIMNTEAFFGQGTRLTVV.